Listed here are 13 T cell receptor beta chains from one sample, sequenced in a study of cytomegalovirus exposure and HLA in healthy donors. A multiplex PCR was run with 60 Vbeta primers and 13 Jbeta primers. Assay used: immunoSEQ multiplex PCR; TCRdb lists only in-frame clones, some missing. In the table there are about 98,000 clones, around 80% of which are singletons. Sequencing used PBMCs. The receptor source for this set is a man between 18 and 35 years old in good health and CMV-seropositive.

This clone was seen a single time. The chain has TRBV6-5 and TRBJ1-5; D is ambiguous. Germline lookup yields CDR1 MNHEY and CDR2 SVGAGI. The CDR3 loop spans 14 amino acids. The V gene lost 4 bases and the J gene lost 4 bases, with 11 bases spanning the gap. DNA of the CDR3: TGTGCCAGCAGTTCTCGAGGACTTAATCAGCCCCAGCATTTT. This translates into CASSSRGLNQPQHF.

The CDR3 loop is CASSHIGLAGGRSSYEQYF. The CDR3 bases are TGCGCCAGCAGCCATATTGGACTAGCGGGGGGCCGAAGCTCCTACGAGCAGTACTTC. J is TRBJ2-5 and V is TRBV4-1; 14 nucleotides align to TRBD2. The DNA end favors TRBJ2-7, so the J call may be wrong. This CDR3 contains 19 residues. Germline lookup yields CDR1 MGHRA and CDR2 YSYEKL.

The CDR3 nucleotides read TGTGCCAGCAGTCCGGACACCTACAATGAGCAGTTCTTC. Protein: CASSPDTYNEQFF. The rearrangement joins TRBV2 to TRBJ2-1, with D perhaps matching TRBD1 (5 bases). Germline-derived CDR1 and CDR2 are SNHLY and FYNNEI. The CDR3 spans 13 residues. V was clipped by 5 bases and J by 2 bases, with 7 bases between them.

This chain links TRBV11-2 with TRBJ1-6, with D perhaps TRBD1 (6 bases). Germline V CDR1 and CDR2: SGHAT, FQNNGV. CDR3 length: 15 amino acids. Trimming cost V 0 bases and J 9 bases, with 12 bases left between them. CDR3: CASSLDGTGSSPLHF. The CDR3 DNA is TGTGCCAGCAGCTTAGATGGAACAGGGAGTTCACCCCTCCACTTT.

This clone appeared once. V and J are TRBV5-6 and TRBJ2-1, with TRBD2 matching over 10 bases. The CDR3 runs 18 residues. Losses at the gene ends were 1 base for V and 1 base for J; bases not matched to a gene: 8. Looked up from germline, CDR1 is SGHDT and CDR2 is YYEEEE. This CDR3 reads CASSLSSGGPFSYNEQFF. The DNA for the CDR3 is TGTGCCAGCAGCTTGTCTAGCGGGGGCCCCTTTTCCTACAATGAGCAGTTCTTC.

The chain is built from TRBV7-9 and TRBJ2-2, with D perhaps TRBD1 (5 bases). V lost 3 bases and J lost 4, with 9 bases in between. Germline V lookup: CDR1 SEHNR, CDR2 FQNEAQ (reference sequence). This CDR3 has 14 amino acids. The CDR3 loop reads CASSFADSTGELFF. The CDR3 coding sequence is TGTGCCAGCAGCTTCGCTGACAGCACCGGGGAGCTGTTTTTT.

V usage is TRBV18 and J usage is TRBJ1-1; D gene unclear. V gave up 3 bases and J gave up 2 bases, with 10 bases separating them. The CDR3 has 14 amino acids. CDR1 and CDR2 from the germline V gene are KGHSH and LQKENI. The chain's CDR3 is CASSPAQRNTEAFF. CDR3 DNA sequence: TGTGCCAGCTCACCGGCCCAGCGAAACACTGAAGCTTTCTTT. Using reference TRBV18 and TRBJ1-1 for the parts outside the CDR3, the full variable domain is NAGVMQNPRHLVRRRGQEARLRCSPMKGHSHVYWYRQLPEEGLKFMVYLQKENIIDESGMPKERFSAEFPKEGPSILRIQQVVRGDSAAYFCASSPAQRNTEAFFGQGTRLTVV.

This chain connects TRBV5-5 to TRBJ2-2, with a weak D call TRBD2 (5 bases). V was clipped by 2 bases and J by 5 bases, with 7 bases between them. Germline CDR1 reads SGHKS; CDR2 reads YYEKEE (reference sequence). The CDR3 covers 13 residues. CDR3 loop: CASSFKRTGELFF. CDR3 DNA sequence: TGTGCCAGCAGCTTCAAGCGGACCGGGGAGCTGTTTTTT.

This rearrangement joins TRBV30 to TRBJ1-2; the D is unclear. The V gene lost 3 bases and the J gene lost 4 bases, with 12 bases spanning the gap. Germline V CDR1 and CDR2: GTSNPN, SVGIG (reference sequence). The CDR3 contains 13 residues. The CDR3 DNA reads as TGTGCCTGGAGAAGCTTGCGGTCCTATGGCTACACCTTC. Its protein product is CAWRSLRSYGYTF.

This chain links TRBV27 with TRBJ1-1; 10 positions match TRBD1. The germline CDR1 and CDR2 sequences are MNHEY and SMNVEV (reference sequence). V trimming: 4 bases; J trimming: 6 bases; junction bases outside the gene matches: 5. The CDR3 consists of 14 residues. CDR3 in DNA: TGTGCCAGCAGTTGGACAGGGGGTGATGCTGAAGCTTTCTTT. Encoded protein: CASSWTGGDAEAFF.

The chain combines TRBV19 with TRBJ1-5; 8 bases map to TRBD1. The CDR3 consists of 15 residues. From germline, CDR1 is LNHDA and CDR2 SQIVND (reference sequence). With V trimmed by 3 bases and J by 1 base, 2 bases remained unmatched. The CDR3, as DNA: TGTGCCAGTAGTATCACAGGGGGGAGCAATCAGCCCCAGCATTTT. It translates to CASSITGGSNQPQHF.

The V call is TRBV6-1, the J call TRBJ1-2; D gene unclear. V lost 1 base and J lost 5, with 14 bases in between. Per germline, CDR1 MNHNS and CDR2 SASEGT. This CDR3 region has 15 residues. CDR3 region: CASSEGAFAGYGYTF. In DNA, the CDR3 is TGTGCCAGCAGTGAAGGAGCGTTTGCGGGTTATGGCTACACCTTC.

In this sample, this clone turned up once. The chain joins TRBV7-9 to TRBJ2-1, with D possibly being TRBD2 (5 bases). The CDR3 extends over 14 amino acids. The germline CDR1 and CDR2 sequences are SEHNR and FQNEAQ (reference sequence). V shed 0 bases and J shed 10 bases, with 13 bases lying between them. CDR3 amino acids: CASSLAVGVGEQFF. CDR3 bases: TGTGCCAGCAGCTTAGCTGTCGGGGTGGGGGAGCAGTTCTTC. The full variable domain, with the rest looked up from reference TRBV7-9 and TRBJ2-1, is DTGVSQNPRHKITKRGQNVTFRCDPISEHNRLYWYRQTLGQGPEFLTYFQNEAQLEKSRLLSDRFSAERPKGSFSTLEIQRTEQGDSAMYLCASSLAVGVGEQFFGPGTRLTVL.